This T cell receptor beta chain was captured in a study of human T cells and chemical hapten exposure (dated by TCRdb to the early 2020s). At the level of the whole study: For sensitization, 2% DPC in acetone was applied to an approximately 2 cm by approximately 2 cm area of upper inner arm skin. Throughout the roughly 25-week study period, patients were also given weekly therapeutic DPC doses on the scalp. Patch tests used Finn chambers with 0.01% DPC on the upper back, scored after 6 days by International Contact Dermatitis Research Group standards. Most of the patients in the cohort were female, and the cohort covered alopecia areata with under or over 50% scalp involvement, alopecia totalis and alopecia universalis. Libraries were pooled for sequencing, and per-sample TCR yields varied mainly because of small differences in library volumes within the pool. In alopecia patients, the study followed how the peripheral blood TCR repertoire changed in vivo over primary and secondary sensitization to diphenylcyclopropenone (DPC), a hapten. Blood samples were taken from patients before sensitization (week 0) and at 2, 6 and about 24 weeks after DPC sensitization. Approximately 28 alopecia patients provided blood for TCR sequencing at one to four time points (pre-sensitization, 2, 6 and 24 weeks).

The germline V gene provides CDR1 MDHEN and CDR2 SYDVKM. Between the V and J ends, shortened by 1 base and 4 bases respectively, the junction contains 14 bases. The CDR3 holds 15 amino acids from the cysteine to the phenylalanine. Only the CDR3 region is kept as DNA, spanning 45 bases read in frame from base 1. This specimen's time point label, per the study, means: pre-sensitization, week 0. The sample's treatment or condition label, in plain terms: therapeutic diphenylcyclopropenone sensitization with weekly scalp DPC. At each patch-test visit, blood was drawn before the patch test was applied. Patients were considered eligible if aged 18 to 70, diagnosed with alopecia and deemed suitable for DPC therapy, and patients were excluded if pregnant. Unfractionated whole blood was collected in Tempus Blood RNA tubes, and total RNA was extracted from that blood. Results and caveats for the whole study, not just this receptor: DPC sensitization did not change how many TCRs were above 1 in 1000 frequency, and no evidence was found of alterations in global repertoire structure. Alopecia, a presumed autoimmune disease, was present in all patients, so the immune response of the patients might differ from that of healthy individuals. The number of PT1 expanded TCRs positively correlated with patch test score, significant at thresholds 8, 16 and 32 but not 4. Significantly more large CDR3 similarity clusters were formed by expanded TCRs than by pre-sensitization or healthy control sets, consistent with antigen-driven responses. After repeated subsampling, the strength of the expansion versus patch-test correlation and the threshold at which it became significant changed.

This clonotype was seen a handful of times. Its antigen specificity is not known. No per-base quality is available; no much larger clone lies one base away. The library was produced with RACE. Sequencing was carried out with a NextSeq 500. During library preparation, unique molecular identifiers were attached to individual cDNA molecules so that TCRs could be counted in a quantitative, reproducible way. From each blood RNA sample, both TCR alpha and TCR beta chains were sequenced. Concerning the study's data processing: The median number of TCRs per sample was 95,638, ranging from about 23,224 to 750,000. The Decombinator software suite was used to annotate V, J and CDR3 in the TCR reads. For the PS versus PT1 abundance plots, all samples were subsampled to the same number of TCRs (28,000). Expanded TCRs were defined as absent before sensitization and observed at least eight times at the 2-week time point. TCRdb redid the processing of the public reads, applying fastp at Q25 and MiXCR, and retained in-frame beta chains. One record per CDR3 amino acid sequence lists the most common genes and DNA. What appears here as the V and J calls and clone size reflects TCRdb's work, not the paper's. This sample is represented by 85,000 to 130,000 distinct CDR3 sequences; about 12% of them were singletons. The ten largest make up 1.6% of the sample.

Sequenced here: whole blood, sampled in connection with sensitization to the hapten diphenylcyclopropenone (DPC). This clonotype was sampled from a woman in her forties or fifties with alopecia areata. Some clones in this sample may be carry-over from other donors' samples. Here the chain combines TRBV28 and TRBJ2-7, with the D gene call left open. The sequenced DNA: TGTGCCAGCAGTTTATCCGCCAGAGTCACGTACGAGCAGTACTTC. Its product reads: CASSLSARVTYEQYF. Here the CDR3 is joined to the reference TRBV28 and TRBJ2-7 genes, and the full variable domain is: DVKVTQSSRYLVKRTGEKVFLECVQDMDHENMFWYRQDPGLGLRLIYFSYDVKMKEKGDIPEGYSVSREKKERFSLILESASTNQTSMYLCASSLSARVTYEQYFGPGTRLTVT.